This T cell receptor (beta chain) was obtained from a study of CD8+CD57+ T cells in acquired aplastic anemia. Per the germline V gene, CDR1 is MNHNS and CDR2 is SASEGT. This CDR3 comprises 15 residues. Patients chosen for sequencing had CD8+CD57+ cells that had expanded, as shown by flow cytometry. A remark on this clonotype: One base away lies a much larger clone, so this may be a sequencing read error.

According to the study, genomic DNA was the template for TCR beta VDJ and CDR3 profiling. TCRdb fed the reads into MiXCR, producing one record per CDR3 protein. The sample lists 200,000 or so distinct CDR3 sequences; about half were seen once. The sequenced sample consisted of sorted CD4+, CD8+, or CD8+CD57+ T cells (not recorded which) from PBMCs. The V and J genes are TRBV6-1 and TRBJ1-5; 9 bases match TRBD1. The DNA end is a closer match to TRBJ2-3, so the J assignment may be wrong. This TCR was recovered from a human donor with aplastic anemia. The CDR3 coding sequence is TGTGCCAGCATTCGGCCGGGACAGGGTAATGAGCCCCAGTATTTT. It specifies CASIRPGQGNEPQYF.